Listed below are T cell receptor beta chains from one sample, sequenced in a study of blood T cells in healthy people across ages. TCRdb re-called the 5' RACE reads through MiXCR, storing one row per CDR3 protein. The sample carries more than 800,000 distinct CDR3 sequences, 25% to 35% recorded once. Material for sequencing was blood. These receptors came from a woman of 80 years or more in good health. CDR3s include the opening cysteine and the closing phenylalanine or tryptophan. The order of the fields is V gene, J gene, CDR3 protein.

TRBV20-1,TRBJ2-1,CSARGEGGYNEQFF
TRBV4-2,TRBJ2-7,CASSQVHRYEQYF
TRBV5-1,TRBJ2-5,CASSLGGPPTQETQYF
TRBV5-6,TRBJ2-5,CASTQVGGARETQYF
TRBV24-1,TRBJ2-1,CATSDLAGVSYNEQFF
TRBV7-9,TRBJ2-1,CASSVRTGERNEQFF
TRBV5-1,NA,CASSTPEGDEQYF
TRBV7-2,TRBJ2-5,CASSSPPGETQYF
TRBV6-2/TRBV6-3,TRBJ1-1,CASGRPVATEAFF
TRBV7-2,TRBJ2-5,CASSKQGPETQYF
TRBV5-1,TRBJ2-5,CASGLSHPQETQYF
TRBV25-1,TRBJ2-2,CASRGEQGYTGELFF
TRBV2,TRBJ2-5,CASSQTSGGGLETQYF
TRBV6-2/TRBV6-3,TRBJ2-1,CASGWSGTLQFF
TRBV30,TRBJ2-5,CAWSEQPQETQYF
TRBV3-1,TRBJ2-1,CASSQEAHVSGDEQFF
TRBV6-1,TRBJ1-1,CASRGVGTEAFF
TRBV5-4,TRBJ1-5,CASSRGGSNQPQHF
TRBV6-1,TRBJ1-1,CASRTRDRGLRNTEAFF
TRBV2,TRBJ1-6,CASSEGGSHNSPLHF
TRBV20-1,TRBJ2-1,CSAIGQGLSYNEQFF
TRBV5-1,NA,CASRVGQGQSNEQYF
TRBV12-3/TRBV12-4,TRBJ2-3,CASRPLGKGVSTDMQYF
TRBV15,TRBJ2-2,CATSRDVTNTGELFF
TRBV7-2,TRBJ1-5,CASSLAGGYGQPQHF
TRBV12-3/TRBV12-4,TRBJ1-1,CASSLGYNTEAFF
TRBV19,TRBJ2-5,CASTTSRGAYNEQYF
TRBV10-3,TRBJ1-5,CAISESAGVRGNQPQHF
TRBV20-1,TRBJ2-7,CSARRTSGFSYEQYF
TRBV15,TRBJ1-2,CATSREQGYYGYTF
TRBV20-1,TRBJ2-7,CSARGPVFFAAREQYF
TRBV5-1,TRBJ2-5,CASSLERGLETQYF
TRBV5-5,TRBJ1-5,CASSLGPGQYQPQHF
TRBV12-3/TRBV12-4,TRBJ2-7,CASSPPGGRDEQYF
TRBV7-9,TRBJ1-1,CASSLRQGRTEAFF
TRBV3-1,TRBJ2-3,CASGPSGDPDTQYF
TRBV6-6,TRBJ1-4,CASSYSPRSNEKLFF
TRBV7-2,TRBJ1-2,CASSLAGGNYGYTF
TRBV9,TRBJ2-7,CASSVGTGFYEQYF
TRBV5-1,TRBJ2-5,CASSLVGQLETQYF
TRBV7-2,TRBJ1-2,CASSLDLTDYGYTF
TRBV18,TRBJ1-6,CASSPDRLYYNSPLHF
TRBV5-4,TRBJ2-3,CASSLGLTTDTQYF
TRBV12-3/TRBV12-4,TRBJ2-1,CASSLGGGRNEQFF
TRBV12-3/TRBV12-4,TRBJ1-3,CASSPRQGAKPGNTIYF
TRBV9,TRBJ2-7,CASSVDADGLFIFIKSSYEQYF
TRBV27,TRBJ2-5,CASSDGLWRETQYF
TRBV10-3,TRBJ1-4,CAISESTTGSVEKLFF
TRBV27,TRBJ1-6,CASSLGRGLSNSPLHF
TRBV7-2,TRBJ2-5,CASRRLPGFQETQYF
TRBV9,TRBJ2-1,CASSVAWGRGNEQFF
TRBV7-2,TRBJ1-1,CASSLVARTGRGTEAFF
TRBV11-3,NA,CASSSIAGGKYNEQYF
TRBV5-6,TRBJ1-5,CASSLAMGHSNQPQHF
TRBV27,TRBJ1-2,CASSLKGRRDYGYTF
TRBV20-1,TRBJ1-2,CSATGTGYGYTF